This T cell receptor beta chain was retrieved from a study of T-cell memory formation after mild COVID-19. Study in general: Each donor largely had its own TCR clusters.

The authors produced TCR alpha and TCR beta cDNA libraries with sample barcodes and UMIs by 5'RACE using constant-segment primers. TCRdb redid the calling of the 5' RACE reads with MiXCR, one entry per CDR3 protein. The sample records almost 350,000 distinct CDR3 sequences, around 20% being singletons. In its sample, this clonotype was seen many times. Antigen unknown. Trimming left V 1 base short and J 0 bases short, with 7 bases between. The V gene's germline CDR1 is SGHTA and CDR2 FQGNSA. The CDR3 has 14 amino acids. Study conclusions and caveats: Pre-infection memory showed some responding clones, and this suggested that cross-reactive memory joined. Contracting clones localized mainly to CM and EM when CD4+ and mainly to EMRA when CD8+.

The specimen sequenced was PBMCs or a T cell subset sorted from them (not recorded which). The sequence was obtained from a man aged 18 to 30 who had mild COVID-19 (a few samples of this study predate the infection). Cell type and time point are not known. The chain uses TRBV7-2 and TRBJ2-7; D is uncertain. CDR3 loop: CASSLVRSSYEQYF. The CDR3 bases are TGTGCCAGCAGCTTAGTAAGGAGCTCCTACGAGCAGTACTTC.